The clone carrying this T cell receptor beta chain was counted once. The sample is drawn from a study of Ad26.COV2.S vaccination and SARS-CoV-2 variants. About the study: Recipients of Ad26.COV2.S got it intramuscularly, once or twice 56 days apart.

Germline CDR1 is LGHNA and CDR2 is YSLEER. Trimming took 0 bases from V and 4 from J, leaving 17 bases between them. This CDR3 region has 17 residues. Treatment of the sample: around 19 received Ad26.COV2.S at low or high dose, single or two shots; about 5 received placebo; per-sample allocation not given. Sample collection was performed on day 63 after the first vaccine or placebo injection. At a Boston site, the person donating was an adult of 18-55 years. The table came from immunoSEQ multiplex PCR; TCRdb's copy has only in-frame clones and leaves some out. The table has 350,000 to 400,000 clones, about 88% seen once.

Here the sequenced sample was peripheral blood, taken in a trial of Ad26.COV2.S vaccine versus placebo. This TCR came from a person between 18 and 60 years old who received the Ad26.COV2.S COVID-19 vaccine or a placebo. The rearrangement links TRBV4-3 to TRBJ2-3; perhaps TRBD1 as D (6 bases). CDR3 sequence (DNA): TGCGCCAGCAGCCAAGATAGCGACAGGTTGACCGCAGATACGCAGTATTTT. Translating gives CASSQDSDRLTADTQYF.